This TCR beta chain was profiled in a study of blood T cell repertoires in COVID-19 (dated by TCRdb to between 2020 and 2021). At the level of the whole study: The collaborator samples originated in the United States, Italy and Spain and spanned the acute and convalescent phases of COVID-19. The samples were drawn from two sources: the first 160 participants of the ongoing ImmuneRACE study, and 1,000 to 1,500 subjects contributed by 6 global collaborators. The prospective study material was composed of cDNA or gDNA derived from T cells, B-cell-depleted T cells, or PBMCs. The repertoires were released in a freely available public database intended as a resource for research on the immune response to SARS-CoV-2. The sample metadata nearly always contained a de-identified subject ID, COVID-19 status, age in years and sex. Where available, HLA class I and class II types were taken from metadata supplied by the sample provider and were not determined by assay-based typing. Subjects who had been exposed to COVID-19, were actively infected with it, or had recovered from it provided the deeply sampled blood TCRbeta repertoires that made up the dataset.

Paper-wide results and their limitations: The quantity of clinical and demographic metadata differed by source and by participant and was supplied without curation.

Including the terminal cysteine and phenylalanine, the CDR3 comprises 17 residues. The read is trimmed to its CDR3 DNA, 51 bases read in frame from base 1. The germline V gene sets CDR1 to SGHDT and CDR2 to YYEEEE. V is trimmed back by 3 bases and J by 0 bases, and the junction contains 9 bases that no gene match accounts for. Participants in the prospective study were aged roughly 18 to 90 years, lived in some 24 United States geographic areas, and enrolled through a virtual design. In the prospective study, participants were assigned to cohorts based on the clinical history participants reported in a screening survey and a study questionnaire. For ImmuneRACE Cohort 3, a participant was defined as recovered based on two consecutive negative NP/OP PCR tests, clearance by a healthcare professional, or resolution of symptoms. Each participant in the prospective study had whole blood, serum and a nasopharyngeal or oropharyngeal swab collected by mobile phlebotomists. Participants in the prospective study had the option to provide additional blood draws and questionnaires over a roughly two-month period. Before DNA extraction, blood samples from the prospective study were shipped at room temperature or frozen.

TCRbeta CDR3 regions were amplified from genomic DNA using the immunoSEQ Assay, a bias-controlled multiplex PCR. For the original study's pipeline: Nucleated cell counts per sample were estimated from amplification of reference gene primers within the assay. To quantify the absolute abundance of each unique TCRbeta CDR3 rearrangement, sequence reads were collapsed and filtered. For each sample, productive Simpson clonality was calculated as the square root of Simpson's diversity index across productive rearrangements. TCRdb's version of the immuneACCESS table is confined to in-frame rearrangements and falls short of the full clone set. An unresolved V gene accounts for under half of the shortfall where checked; the remainder is of unknown origin. V and J calls and clone size are copied from that table; D and trimming were computed from the DNA. The sample profile shows more than 350,000 clones; 75% to 90% of them were found once. Of the sample, 0.9% to 1.1% falls within the top ten clones.

Concerning this clone: There is no known antigen for this receptor. No base quality values were provided; no much bigger clone lies one nucleotide off.

Sequenced material: PBMCs or T cells enriched from blood (not recorded which). This TCR derives from a man aged 18 to 35 who had recovered from COVID-19. The chain employs TRBV5-6 and TRBJ1-2, with 9 junctional bases fitting TRBD1. The sequenced DNA is TGTGCCAGCAGCTCAATGGGACAGGGTGCACCTAACTATGGCTACACCTTC. This codes for CASSSMGQGAPNYGYTF.